Listed below are T cell receptor beta chains from one sample, sequenced in a study of shared clonotypes between healthy human individuals. Clones were sequenced by immunoSEQ multiplex PCR, and TCRdb holds only the in-frame ones, with some missing. Altogether about 2.1 million clones are present, roughly 93% being singletons, with the ten largest covering over 1.5%. Sequencing was carried out using naive CD8+ T cells from PBMCs. The receptors come from a man between 18 and 35 years old in good health. Some clones in this sample may be carry-over from other donors' samples. CDR3s include the opening cysteine and the closing phenylalanine or tryptophan. Fields, in order: J gene, D gene, V gene, clone size, CDR3 DNA, CDR3 protein. D genes are given only for firm matches. The size entry is marked missing in some rows and otherwise reads once, few, many or a size class.

J: TRBJ1-2
D: TRBD1
V: TRBV9
size: NA
DNA: TGTGCCAGCAGCGGCCGACAGGGGCGACCTGGCTACACCTTC
CDR3: CASSGRQGRPGYTF

J: TRBJ2-3
D: TRBD1
V: TRBV9
size: NA
DNA: TGTGCCAGCAGCGTCTACATACAGGGGATGACAGATACGCAGTATTTT
CDR3: CASSVYIQGMTDTQYF

J: TRBJ2-7
D: TRBD1
V: TRBV27
size: NA
DNA: TGTGCCAGCAGTTACAGGGGGCACCTGGGCGAGCAGTACTTC
CDR3: CASSYRGHLGEQYF

J: TRBJ2-2
D: NA
V: TRBV19
size: NA
DNA: TGTGCCAGTAGTTTTCGACAGGTATACACCGGGGAGCTGTTTTTT
CDR3: CASSFRQVYTGELFF

J: TRBJ2-1
D: NA
V: TRBV30
size: NA
DNA: TGTGCCTGGAGTTCTAGCGCCTCCTACAATGAGCAGTTCTTC
CDR3: CAWSSSASYNEQFF

J: TRBJ2-7
D: NA
V: TRBV27
size: NA
DNA: TGTGCCAGCGGATACGAGCAGTACTTC
CDR3: CASGYEQYF

J: TRBJ1-1
D: NA
V: TRBV19
size: NA
DNA: TGTGCCACCGGAATGGCGGACACTGAAGCTTTCTTT
CDR3: CATGMADTEAFF

J: TRBJ2-2
D: NA
V: TRBV21-1
size: NA
DNA: TGTGCCAGCAGCACCGGTGGACTAGCGGGGGCTAAACCGAACACCGGGGAGCTGTTTTTT
CDR3: CASSTGGLAGAKPNTGELFF

J: TRBJ2-7
D: NA
V: TRBV4-1
size: NA
DNA: TGCGCCAGCAGCCCTAGGGGGGGCTCCTACGAGCAGTACTTC
CDR3: CASSPRGGSYEQYF

J: TRBJ1-3
D: NA
V: TRBV29-1
size: NA
DNA: TGCAGCGTTGGGTCGACGGTGGACGGCGGAAACACCATATATTTT
CDR3: CSVGSTVDGGNTIYF

J: TRBJ2-1
D: NA
V: TRBV7-6
size: NA
DNA: TGTGCCAGCAGCCCGGGCCCTGAAGGCAATGAGCAGTTCTTC
CDR3: CASSPGPEGNEQFF

J: TRBJ2-2
D: NA
V: TRBV27
size: once
DNA: TGTGCCAGCAGCCATTATTATCTGGACAATATGAACACCGGGGAGCTGTTTTTT
CDR3: CASSHYYLDNMNTGELFF

J: TRBJ1-5
D: NA
V: TRBV5-8
size: NA
DNA: TGTGCCAGCAGCCTCGACCCGGGCAATCAGCCCCAGCATTTT
CDR3: CASSLDPGNQPQHF

J: TRBJ2-7
D: NA
V: TRBV28
size: NA
DNA: TGTGCCAGCAGTTTACCCGACAACTCCTACGAGCAGTACTTC
CDR3: CASSLPDNSYEQYF

J: TRBJ1-1
D: NA
V: TRBV7-9
size: NA
DNA: TGTGCCAGCAGTTCTGGAAGGGGCACTGAAGCTTTCTTT
CDR3: CASSSGRGTEAFF

J: TRBJ1-4
D: NA
V: TRBV10-3
size: NA
DNA: TGTGCCATCAGTGACCGAGATGAAAAACTGTTTTTT
CDR3: CAISDRDEKLFF

J: TRBJ1-5
D: NA
V: TRBV28
size: few
DNA: TGTGCCACCTCAAGCCAGGGGTCGAATCAGCCCCAGCATTTT
CDR3: CATSSQGSNQPQHF

J: TRBJ2-2
D: NA
V: TRBV7-9
size: NA
DNA: TGTGCCAGCAGCTTAGGTCAGGCGAACACCGGGGAGCTGTTTTTT
CDR3: CASSLGQANTGELFF

J: TRBJ2-7
D: NA
V: TRBV10-2
size: NA
DNA: TGCGCCAGCAGGAGCTCCTACGAGCAGTACTTC
CDR3: CASRSSYEQYF

J: TRBJ2-7
D: NA
V: TRBV5-4
size: NA
DNA: TGTGCCAGCAGCTTTAGGGCCTCAACCTACGAGCAGTACTTC
CDR3: CASSFRASTYEQYF

J: TRBJ1-1
D: NA
V: TRBV2
size: NA
DNA: TGTGCCAGCAGTGACTTGAGGGGTCGCTGGGACACTGAAGCTTTCTTT
CDR3: CASSDLRGRWDTEAFF

J: TRBJ2-6
D: NA
V: TRBV29-1
size: NA
DNA: TGCAGCGTTGATAGTGGGTCTGGGGCCAACGTCCTGACTTTC
CDR3: CSVDSGSGANVLTF